Below are 2 T cell receptor beta chains sequenced from a single sample in a study of blood T cell repertoires in COVID-19. Some clones are missing from TCRdb's copy, which holds only in-frame ones; the method was immunoSEQ multiplex PCR. The table shows fewer than 250,000 clones, with 76% occurring only once. The specimen was PBMCs or T cells enriched from blood (not recorded which). The receptors originated from a woman in her 50s with acute COVID-19.

V and J are TRBV5-6 and TRBJ1-2; TRBD1 is a possible D gene (6 bases). The CDR3 covers 16 residues. Germline V gene lookup returns CDR1 SGHDT and CDR2 YYEEEE. Between the trimmed V and J ends, which lost 4 bases and 4 bases, there was a span of 20 bases. CDR3 amino acids: CASSGASGARGYGYTF. The CDR3 DNA reads as TGTGCCAGCAGCGGGGCATCAGGGGCGCGCGGCTATGGCTACACCTTC.

This clone has more than one count but fewer than ten. The chain has TRBV12-2 and TRBJ2-7; no check of the table's D call, TRBD2, against the DNA was made. TRBV12-2 is a recognized pseudogene. This CDR3 region has 16 residues. The CDR3 is CASRSPGGGQSYEQYV. CDR3 sequence (DNA): TGTGCAAGTCGCTCCCCCGGGGGGGGCCAATCCTACGAGCAGTACGTC.